This is a list of T cell receptor beta chains from one sample in a study of CD8 T cells in Susac syndrome. TCRdb passed the immunoSEQ multiplex PCR reads through MiXCR, listing each CDR3 protein once. The top ten clones hold approximately 0.16% of a sample with about 190,000 distinct CDR3 sequences, over 90% of them seen once. Specimen: CD8+ T cells from PBMCs. All receptors come from a human donor with Susac syndrome. CDR3s include the opening cysteine and the closing phenylalanine or tryptophan. A D gene is named only where the DNA matches it firmly. Size is omitted from some rows. Given values are once, few, many or a class for expanded clones.

D: .
V: TRBV27
size: .
J: TRBJ2-1
DNA: TGTGCCAGCAGTTTAAGAGATCCGTCCTACAATGAGCAGTTCTTC
CDR3: CASSLRDPSYNEQFF

D: TRBD1
V: TRBV7-8
size: .
J: TRBJ2-7
DNA: TGTGCCAGCAGCCCAGGACAGGGGGCTTTAAACGAGCAGTACTTC
CDR3: CASSPGQGALNEQYF

D: .
V: TRBV25-1
size: .
J: TRBJ1-1
DNA: TGTGCCAGCAGTGGTCTCGAAGCTTTCTTT
CDR3: CASSGLEAFF

D: TRBD1
V: TRBV6-9
size: .
J: TRBJ2-5
DNA: TGTGCCAGCAGTTTCGAAACCGGGACAACGCAGGGGGCCCAGTACTTC
CDR3: CASSFETGTTQGAQYF

D: .
V: TRBV7-2
size: .
J: TRBJ2-3
DNA: TGTGCCAGCAGCTTAGGGGGTGAAGGGAGAACGCAGTATTTT
CDR3: CASSLGGEGRTQYF

D: TRBD1
V: TRBV11-2
size: .
J: TRBJ2-7
DNA: TGTGCCAGCAGCAAAATCTCCCGGGACAGGGGGCACTACGAGCAGTACTTC
CDR3: CASSKISRDRGHYEQYF

D: .
V: TRBV14
size: .
J: TRBJ1-1
DNA: TGTGCCAGCAGCCAAGATCTCATTGTTGAGTCGAACACTGAAGCTTTCTTT
CDR3: CASSQDLIVESNTEAFF

D: .
V: TRBV28
size: .
J: TRBJ1-2
DNA: TGTGCCAGCTCCACCCCTAACTATGGCTACACCTTC
CDR3: CASSTPNYGYTF

D: .
V: TRBV27
size: .
J: TRBJ2-1
DNA: TGTGCCAGCAGTTCGAGGGGGGAACAGTTCTTC
CDR3: CASSSRGEQFF

D: TRBD1
V: TRBV9
size: .
J: TRBJ2-7
DNA: TGTGCCAGCAGCGCAACAGGGGCCGAGCAGTACTTC
CDR3: CASSATGAEQYF

D: TRBD1
V: TRBV27
size: .
J: TRBJ2-3
DNA: TGTGCCAGCAGTCCCACCGACAGGGGAACAGATACGCAGTATTTT
CDR3: CASSPTDRGTDTQYF

D: TRBD1
V: TRBV28
size: .
J: TRBJ2-1
DNA: TGTGCCAGCAGGGAGGACAGGGGGAGAAATGAGCAGTTCTTC
CDR3: CASREDRGRNEQFF

D: .
V: TRBV20-1
size: .
J: TRBJ1-2
DNA: TGCAGTGCTAGAGATTCCCTCGAGGATAGCTATGGCTACACCTTC
CDR3: CSARDSLEDSYGYTF

D: TRBD1
V: TRBV10-3
size: .
J: TRBJ2-7
DNA: TGTGCCATCAGTGAGTCGACAACAGGGGGCCACTACGAGCAGTACTTC
CDR3: CAISESTTGGHYEQYF

D: .
V: TRBV9
size: .
J: TRBJ2-5
DNA: TGTGCCAGCAGCGTAGACGGATCCCGTCAGGAGACCCAGTACTTC
CDR3: CASSVDGSRQETQYF

D: .
V: TRBV4-1
size: .
J: TRBJ1-5
DNA: TGCGCCAGCAGCCAGGGGGTCCGGACCCAGAGCAATCAGCCCCAGCATTTT
CDR3: CASSQGVRTQSNQPQHF

D: .
V: TRBV27
size: once
J: TRBJ2-6
DNA: TGTGCCAGCAGTCCGACGGTCTCTGGGGCCAACGTCCTGACTTTC
CDR3: CASSPTVSGANVLTF

D: TRBD1
V: TRBV4-1
size: .
J: TRBJ1-1
DNA: TGCGCCAGCAGCAACGGACAGGGGACTGAAGCTTTCTTT
CDR3: CASSNGQGTEAFF

D: TRBD1
V: TRBV4-1
size: .
J: TRBJ1-4
DNA: TGCGCCAGCAGCCAAGGAACAGGGGGCACTAATGAAAAACTGTTTTTT
CDR3: CASSQGTGGTNEKLFF

D: TRBD1
V: TRBV20-1
size: .
J: TRBJ2-5
DNA: TGCAGTGCAGTCCAGGACAGGCAGAAAGAGACCCAGTACTTC
CDR3: CSAVQDRQKETQYF

D: .
V: TRBV9
size: .
J: TRBJ2-7
DNA: TGTGCCAGCAGCCCAGGCTCGGGGAATACCTACGAGCAGTACTTC
CDR3: CASSPGSGNTYEQYF

D: .
V: TRBV27
size: .
J: TRBJ1-1
DNA: TGTGCCAGCAGTTTAGCCATGAACACTGAAGCTTTCTTT
CDR3: CASSLAMNTEAFF

D: .
V: TRBV1
size: .
J: TRBJ2-2
DNA: TGCACCAGCAGCCTTGGACTAGCGCGATGCACCGGGGAGCTGTTTTTT
CDR3: CTSSLGLARCTGELFF

D: TRBD1
V: TRBV7-8
size: .
J: TRBJ1-3
DNA: TGTGCCAGCAGCCGGGGACAGCTCTCTGGAAACACCATATATTTT
CDR3: CASSRGQLSGNTIYF

D: .
V: TRBV4-1
size: .
J: TRBJ2-1
DNA: TGCGCCAGCAGCCAAGAGGGACGGGTAAATGAGCAGTTCTTC
CDR3: CASSQEGRVNEQFF

D: .
V: TRBV14
size: .
J: TRBJ2-2
DNA: TGTGCCAGCAGCCTGGGGCCATTTAACACCGGGGAGCTGTTTTTT
CDR3: CASSLGPFNTGELFF

D: .
V: TRBV20-1
size: .
J: TRBJ1-2
DNA: TGCAGTGCTAGGGACCTACTGAACTATGGCTACACCTTC
CDR3: CSARDLLNYGYTF

D: TRBD1
V: TRBV7-3
size: few
J: TRBJ1-5
DNA: TGTGCCAGCAGCCCTGACAGGGATCAGCCCCAGCATTTT
CDR3: CASSPDRDQPQHF

D: .
V: TRBV3-1
size: .
J: TRBJ2-5
DNA: TGTGCCAGCAGCCAGGGGGATCAAGAGACCCAGTACTTC
CDR3: CASSQGDQETQYF

D: .
V: TRBV5-6
size: .
J: TRBJ2-7
DNA: TGTGCCAGCAGCTTGGGGCGGAGCAACTACGAGCAGTACTTC
CDR3: CASSLGRSNYEQYF

D: TRBD2
V: TRBV5-4
size: .
J: TRBJ2-7
DNA: TGTGCCAGCAGCTTGGATAGCGGGAGGGCCTACGAGCAGTACTTC
CDR3: CASSLDSGRAYEQYF

D: .
V: TRBV7-8
size: .
J: TRBJ2-5
DNA: TGTGCCACAGCAAAGAAAGAGACCCAGTACTTC
CDR3: CATAKKETQYF

D: .
V: TRBV11-2
size: .
J: TRBJ2-2
DNA: TGTGCCAGCAGCCATTCCTCCGGGGAGCTGTTTTTT
CDR3: CASSHSSGELFF

D: TRBD2
V: TRBV5-6
size: .
J: TRBJ2-1
DNA: TGTGCCAGCAGTGATAGCGGGGGGCGATACAATGAGCAGTTCTTC
CDR3: CASSDSGGRYNEQFF

D: .
V: TRBV30
size: .
J: TRBJ1-4
DNA: TGTGCCTGGAGTTCAGATTTATACCGGGACAAGCTGTTTTTT
CDR3: CAWSSDLYRDKLFF

D: TRBD1
V: TRBV5-1
size: .
J: TRBJ2-1
DNA: TGCGCCAGCAGCTCGGGACAGGGGGCCTACAATGAGCAGTTCTTC
CDR3: CASSSGQGAYNEQFF

D: TRBD1
V: TRBV12-3/TRBV12-4
size: .
J: TRBJ2-1
DNA: TGTGCCAGCAGTTTAGGGACAGGGGAGTTCTTC
CDR3: CASSLGTGEFF

D: .
V: TRBV12-3/TRBV12-4
size: .
J: TRBJ1-5
DNA: TGTGCCAGCAGCCTTTGGGGGGGGGCTAGCAATCAGCCCCAGCATTTT
CDR3: CASSLWGGASNQPQHF

D: .
V: TRBV20-1
size: .
J: TRBJ2-7
DNA: TGCAGTGCTAGTAGTCTAGGGGGGCACGAGCAGTACTTC
CDR3: CSASSLGGHEQYF

D: .
V: TRBV6-5
size: .
J: TRBJ1-2
DNA: TGTGCCAGCAGTTACTCGAATAGCTATGGCTACACCTTC
CDR3: CASSYSNSYGYTF

D: .
V: TRBV27
size: .
J: TRBJ2-7
DNA: TGTGCCAGCAGTCGACAGGGAGGGAGTTTTGGCGAGCAGTACTTC
CDR3: CASSRQGGSFGEQYF

D: TRBD1
V: TRBV20-1
size: once
J: TRBJ2-7
DNA: TGCAGTGCCACCGGAGACAGGGTCGACGAGCAGTACTTC
CDR3: CSATGDRVDEQYF

D: .
V: TRBV10-2
size: .
J: TRBJ1-1
DNA: TGCGCCAGCAGTTACTCCCTTGAAGCTTTCTTT
CDR3: CASSYSLEAFF